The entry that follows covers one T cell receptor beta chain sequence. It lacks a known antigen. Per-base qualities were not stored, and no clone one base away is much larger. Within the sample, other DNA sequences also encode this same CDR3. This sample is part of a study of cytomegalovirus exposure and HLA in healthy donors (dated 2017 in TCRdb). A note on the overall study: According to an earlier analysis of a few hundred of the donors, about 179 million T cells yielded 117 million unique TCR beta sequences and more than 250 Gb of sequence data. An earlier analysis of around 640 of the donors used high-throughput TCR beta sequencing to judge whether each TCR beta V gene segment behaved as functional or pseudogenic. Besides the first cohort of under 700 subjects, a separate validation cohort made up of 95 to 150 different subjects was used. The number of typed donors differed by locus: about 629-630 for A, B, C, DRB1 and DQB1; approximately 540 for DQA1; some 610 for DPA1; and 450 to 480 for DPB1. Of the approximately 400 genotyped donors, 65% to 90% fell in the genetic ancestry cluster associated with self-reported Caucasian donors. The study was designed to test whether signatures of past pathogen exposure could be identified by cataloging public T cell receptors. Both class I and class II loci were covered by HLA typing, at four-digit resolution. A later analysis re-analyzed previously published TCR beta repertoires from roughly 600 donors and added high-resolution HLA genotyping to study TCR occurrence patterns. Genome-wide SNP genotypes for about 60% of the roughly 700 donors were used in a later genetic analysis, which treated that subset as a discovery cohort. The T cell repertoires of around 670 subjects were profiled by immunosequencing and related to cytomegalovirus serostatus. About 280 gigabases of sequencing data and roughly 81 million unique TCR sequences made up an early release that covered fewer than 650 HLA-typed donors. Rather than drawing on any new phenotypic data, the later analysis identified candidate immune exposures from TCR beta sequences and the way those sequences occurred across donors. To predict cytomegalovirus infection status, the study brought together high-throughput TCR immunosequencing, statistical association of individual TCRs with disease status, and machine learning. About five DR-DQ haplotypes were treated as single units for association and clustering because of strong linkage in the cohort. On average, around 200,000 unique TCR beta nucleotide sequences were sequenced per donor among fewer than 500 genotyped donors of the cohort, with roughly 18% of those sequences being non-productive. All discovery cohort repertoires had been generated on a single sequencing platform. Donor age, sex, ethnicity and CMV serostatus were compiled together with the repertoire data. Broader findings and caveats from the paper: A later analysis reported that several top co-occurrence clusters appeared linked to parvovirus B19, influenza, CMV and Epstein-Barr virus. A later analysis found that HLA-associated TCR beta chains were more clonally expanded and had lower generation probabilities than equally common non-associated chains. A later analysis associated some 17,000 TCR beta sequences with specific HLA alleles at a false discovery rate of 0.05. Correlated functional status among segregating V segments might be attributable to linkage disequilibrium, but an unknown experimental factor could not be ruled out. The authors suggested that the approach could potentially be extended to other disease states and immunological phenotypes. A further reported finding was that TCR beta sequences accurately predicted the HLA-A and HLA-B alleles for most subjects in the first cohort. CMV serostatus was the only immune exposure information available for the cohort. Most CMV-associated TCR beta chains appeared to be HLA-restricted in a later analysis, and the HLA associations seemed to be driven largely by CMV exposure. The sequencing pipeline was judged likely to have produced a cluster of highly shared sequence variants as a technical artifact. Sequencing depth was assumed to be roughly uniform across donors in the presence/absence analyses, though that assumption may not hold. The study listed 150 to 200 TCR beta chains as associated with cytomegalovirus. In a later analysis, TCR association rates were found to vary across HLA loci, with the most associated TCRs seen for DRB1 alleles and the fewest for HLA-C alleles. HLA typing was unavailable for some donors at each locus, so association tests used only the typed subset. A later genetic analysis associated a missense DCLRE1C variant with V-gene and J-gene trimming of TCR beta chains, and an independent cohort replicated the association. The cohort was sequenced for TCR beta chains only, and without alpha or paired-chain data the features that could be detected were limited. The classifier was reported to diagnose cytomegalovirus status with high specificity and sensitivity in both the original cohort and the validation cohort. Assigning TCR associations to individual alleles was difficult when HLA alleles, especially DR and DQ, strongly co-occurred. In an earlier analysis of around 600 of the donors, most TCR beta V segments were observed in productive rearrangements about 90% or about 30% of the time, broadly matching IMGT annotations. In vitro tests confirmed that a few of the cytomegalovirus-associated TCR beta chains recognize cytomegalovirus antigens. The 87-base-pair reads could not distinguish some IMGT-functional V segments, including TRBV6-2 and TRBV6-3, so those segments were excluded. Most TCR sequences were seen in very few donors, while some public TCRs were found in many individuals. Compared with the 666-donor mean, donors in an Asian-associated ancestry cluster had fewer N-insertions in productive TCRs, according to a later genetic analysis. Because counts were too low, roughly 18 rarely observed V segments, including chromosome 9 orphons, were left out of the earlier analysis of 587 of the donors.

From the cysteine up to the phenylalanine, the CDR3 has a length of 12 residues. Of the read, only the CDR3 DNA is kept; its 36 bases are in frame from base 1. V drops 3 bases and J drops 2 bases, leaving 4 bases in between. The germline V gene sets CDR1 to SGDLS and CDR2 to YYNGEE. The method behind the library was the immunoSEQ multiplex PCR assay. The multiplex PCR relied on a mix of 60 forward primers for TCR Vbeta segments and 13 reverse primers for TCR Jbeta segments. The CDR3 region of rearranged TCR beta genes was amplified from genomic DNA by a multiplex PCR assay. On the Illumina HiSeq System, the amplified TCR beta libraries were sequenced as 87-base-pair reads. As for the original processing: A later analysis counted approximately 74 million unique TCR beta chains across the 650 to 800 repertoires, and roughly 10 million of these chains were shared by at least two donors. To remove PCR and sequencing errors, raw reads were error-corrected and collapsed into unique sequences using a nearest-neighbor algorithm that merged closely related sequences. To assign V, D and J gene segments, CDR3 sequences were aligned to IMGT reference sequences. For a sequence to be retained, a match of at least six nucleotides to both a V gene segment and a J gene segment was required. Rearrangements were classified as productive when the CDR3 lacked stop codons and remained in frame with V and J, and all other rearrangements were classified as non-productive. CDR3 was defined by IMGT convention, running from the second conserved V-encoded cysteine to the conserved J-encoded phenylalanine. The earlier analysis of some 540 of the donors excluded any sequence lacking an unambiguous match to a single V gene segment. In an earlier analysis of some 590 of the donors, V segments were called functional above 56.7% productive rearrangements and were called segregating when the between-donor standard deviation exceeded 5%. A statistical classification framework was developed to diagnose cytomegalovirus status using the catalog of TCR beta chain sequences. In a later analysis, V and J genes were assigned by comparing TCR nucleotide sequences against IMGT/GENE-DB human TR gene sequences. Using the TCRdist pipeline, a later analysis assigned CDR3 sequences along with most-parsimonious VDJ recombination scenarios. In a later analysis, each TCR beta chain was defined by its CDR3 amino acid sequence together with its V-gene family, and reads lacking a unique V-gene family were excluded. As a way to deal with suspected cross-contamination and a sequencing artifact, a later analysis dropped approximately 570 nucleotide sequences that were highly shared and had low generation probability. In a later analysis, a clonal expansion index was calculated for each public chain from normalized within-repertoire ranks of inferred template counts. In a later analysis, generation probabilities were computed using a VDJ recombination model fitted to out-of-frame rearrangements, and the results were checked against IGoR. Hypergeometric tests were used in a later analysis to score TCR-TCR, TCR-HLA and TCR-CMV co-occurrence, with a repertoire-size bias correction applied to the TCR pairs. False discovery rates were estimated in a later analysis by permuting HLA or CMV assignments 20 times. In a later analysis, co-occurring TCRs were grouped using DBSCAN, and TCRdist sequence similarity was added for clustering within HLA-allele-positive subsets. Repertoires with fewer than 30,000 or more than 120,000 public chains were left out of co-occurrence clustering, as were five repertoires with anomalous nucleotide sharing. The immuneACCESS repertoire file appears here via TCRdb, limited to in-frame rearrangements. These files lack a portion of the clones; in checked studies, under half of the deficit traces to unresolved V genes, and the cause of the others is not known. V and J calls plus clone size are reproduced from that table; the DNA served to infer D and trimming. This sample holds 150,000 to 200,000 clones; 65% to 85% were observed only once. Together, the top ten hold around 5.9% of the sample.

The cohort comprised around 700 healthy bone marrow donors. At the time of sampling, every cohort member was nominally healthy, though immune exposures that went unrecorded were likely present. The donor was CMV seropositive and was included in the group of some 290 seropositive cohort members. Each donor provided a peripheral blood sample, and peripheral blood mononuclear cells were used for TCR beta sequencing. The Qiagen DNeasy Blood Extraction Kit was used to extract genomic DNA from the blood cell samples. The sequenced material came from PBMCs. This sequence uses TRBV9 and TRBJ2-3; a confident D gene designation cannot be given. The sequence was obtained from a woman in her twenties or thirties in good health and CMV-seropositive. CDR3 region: CASSASTDTQYF. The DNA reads TGTGCCAGCAGCGCCTCCACAGATACGCAGTATTTT.